The 8 T cell receptor beta chains reported below all come from one sample, sequenced in a study of cytomegalovirus exposure and HLA in healthy donors (dated by TCRdb to about 2017). Libraries were prepared through the immunoSEQ multiplex PCR assay. A mixture of 60 forward primers for TCR Vbeta segments and 13 reverse primers for TCR Jbeta segments was used in the multiplex PCR. Imported from immuneACCESS, the table was reduced by TCRdb to in-frame sequences with V and J called. These copies leave out some clones; in studies compared against another copy, an unresolved V gene accounts for under half, and the cause of the remainder is not known. In this sample the table shows roughly 100,000 clones, about 70% of which occur a single time. The ten largest clones represent 0.79% of the sample. Sequenced: PBMCs. These receptors all stem from a boy between 10 and 17 years old in good health and CMV-seronegative.

This chain connects TRBV7-8 to TRBJ2-7; 8 positions agree with TRBD2. The CDR3 extends over 15 amino acids. Germline values: CDR1 SGHVS, CDR2 FQNEAQ. V lost 5 bases and J lost 0; bases outside the gene matches: 6. The CDR3 is CASSVISGDSYEQYF. The CDR3 nucleotides are TGTGCCAGCAGCGTGATTAGCGGGGACTCCTACGAGCAGTACTTC.

The gene calls are TRBV28 and TRBJ2-7; D not certain. V was pared by 2 bases and J by 2 bases, with 7 bases between. Germline values: CDR1 MDHEN, CDR2 SYDVKM. There are 13 residues in the CDR3. The CDR3 DNA is TGTGCCAGCAGTTTAGGCGGCACCTACGAGCAGTACTTC. This translates into CASSLGGTYEQYF.

V usage is TRBV19 and J usage is TRBJ2-1; 10 bases align to TRBD2. Germline V gene sequence: CDR1 LNHDA, CDR2 SQIVND (reference sequence). The CDR3 totals 16 residues. V shed 2 bases and J 9 bases; nucleotides not matched to a gene: 10. DNA for the CDR3: TGTGCCAGTAGTATACTCCAAGCGGGAGGGCCAGGTGAGCAGTTCTTC. Amino acid sequence: CASSILQAGGPGEQFF.

V is TRBV6-5 and J is TRBJ1-1, with 7 bases lining up with TRBD1. The CDR3 contains 14 residues. The germline V gene encodes CDR1 MNHEY and CDR2 SVGAGI. The V and J ends lost 6 bases and 1 base, in that order; junction bases with no gene match: 5. The CDR3 here is CASRTGQRNTEAFF. CDR3 bases: TGTGCCAGCAGGACGGGACAGCGGAACACTGAAGCTTTCTTT.

The chain is built from TRBV4-2 and TRBJ1-4; D gene uncertain. This CDR3 is 16 amino acids long. Germline CDR1 reads LGHNA; CDR2 reads YNFKEQ. V lost 1 base and J 0 bases, leaving 9 bases between the germline ends. DNA of the CDR3: TGTGCCAGCAGCCAAGTTGAACGCGCAACTAATGAAAAACTGTTTTTT. It translates to CASSQVERATNEKLFF.

The rearrangement links TRBV6-5 to TRBJ2-2, with D uncertain. The V and J ends lost 0 bases and 1 base respectively, with 9 bases between them. The germline V gene encodes CDR1 MNHEY and CDR2 SVGAGI. The CDR3 is 16 residues long. The CDR3 loop is CASSYSTGWNTGELFF. The CDR3, as DNA: TGTGCCAGCAGTTACTCAACGGGTTGGAACACCGGGGAGCTGTTTTTT.

This chain uses TRBV28 with TRBJ1-5; D not certain. Germline CDR1 reads MDHEN; CDR2 reads SYDVKM. V was cut by 6 bases and J by 0 bases, with 9 bases left in between. There are 14 residues in the CDR3. The CDR3 DNA follows: TGTGCCAGCAGACCAAGCTATAGCAATCAGCCCCAGCATTTT. Protein: CASRPSYSNQPQHF.

The gene calls are TRBV2 and TRBJ2-5; 11 bases line up with TRBD2. Germline V lookup: CDR1 SNHLY, CDR2 FYNNEI. J lost 2 bases, V lost 5 bases, and 4 bases had no gene match. This CDR3 spans 15 amino acids. The CDR3 DNA is TGTGCCAGCAGTACCGGGACTAGCGGTCAAGAGACCCAGTACTTC. Amino acid sequence: CASSTGTSGQETQYF.